These 27 T cell receptor beta chains share one sample of origin, sequenced in a study of regulatory T cells in long-lasting Graves disease. Both iRepertoire HTBI primers and Arm-PCR of CDR3 regions were used to build the TCR beta libraries. TCRdb reprocessed the multiplex PCR reads via MiXCR and lists one record per CDR3 protein. Counted here are around 330,000 distinct CDR3 sequences, roughly 18% occurring once; the ten biggest clones make up more than 35%. The time point is: newly diagnosed GD, antithyroid drugs for less than 3 months. TCR sequences were obtained from RNA taken from PBMCs. The sample consisted of peripheral blood mononuclear cells (PBMCs), taken at new diagnosis, from a patient treated with antithyroid drugs. The receptors derive from a female donor with Graves disease.

Details on this clonotype: At one of its ends the junction is not consistent with the germline gene, which may arise from a read error. This chain connects TRBV11-3 to TRBJ1-6; no reliable D call. CDR1 is SGHNT, CDR2 YENEEA, per germline. The CDR3 covers 17 residues. The CDR3 loop is CASSLSVWGTDDSPLPF. The CDR3 coding sequence is TGTGCCAGCAGCTTAAGCGTTTGGGGAACCGATGATTCACCCCTCCCCTTC.

This clonotype has only a few counts. The rearrangement uses TRBV7-8 and TRBJ2-7; TRBD2 agrees at 8 bases. Germline V lookup: CDR1 SGHVS, CDR2 FQNEAQ. The CDR3 length is 17 residues. Trimming cost V 0 bases and J 5 bases; bases outside gene matches: 12. The chain's CDR3 is CASSLASAGDYPHEQYF. Written as DNA, the CDR3 is TGTGCCAGCAGCTTAGCATCAGCGGGAGATTACCCGCACGAGCAGTACTTC.

The chain uses TRBV7-3 and TRBJ2-2, with a tentative D call TRBD2 (5 bases). V lost 2 bases and J lost 4, with 11 bases in between. The CDR3 totals 15 residues. Germline V gene data show CDR1 as SGHTA and CDR2 as FQGTGA. DNA for the CDR3: TGTGCCAGCAGCTTAGAGTCGGGGTTCACCGGGGAGCTGTTTTTT. Protein: CASSLESGFTGELFF.

This clonotype was seen ten or more times. This chain uses TRBV27 with TRBJ1-1; TRBD1 might be the D (6 bases). The V gene lost 2 bases and the J gene lost 7 bases, with 11 bases spanning the gap. Germline CDR1 is MNHEY and CDR2 is SMNVEV (reference sequence). There are 13 residues in the CDR3. The CDR3 region is CASSLEGVGEAFF. The CDR3 DNA is TGTGCCAGCAGTTTAGAGGGGGTCGGTGAAGCTTTCTTT.

The chain links TRBV12-5 to TRBJ2-7; 14 bases agree with TRBD2. Trimming at V came to 6 bases and at J to 5 bases, leaving 6 bases not matched to a gene. Germline assignment: CDR1 LGHNT and CDR2 FRNRAP. The CDR3 sequence is 15 residues long. CDR3 protein: CASGEGLAGVNEQYF. CDR3 sequence (DNA): TGTGCTAGTGGGGAGGGACTAGCGGGAGTCAACGAGCAGTACTTC.

A note on this clonotype: Since no conserved phenylalanine or tryptophan closes the CDR3, a read error is the likely cause. The DNA is left out, because the CDR3 cannot be placed on it with certainty; the CDR3 is given as TCRdb lists it. This rearrangement joins TRBV7-2 to TRBJ2-1; the table names TRBD2, a call not compared with the DNA. The CDR3 length is 18 residues, termini included. The germline gives CDR1 SGHTA, CDR2 FQGNSA. CDR3 sequence: CASSSPLGGLAGGNEHFV.

About this clonotype itself: It is likely a read error: a sequence one base away is far more abundant. This chain connects TRBV11-2 to TRBJ2-3, with 9 bases aligning to TRBD1. This CDR3 has 18 residues. The ends lost 5 bases at V and 0 bases at J; junction bases unmatched: 12. CDR1 SGHAT and CDR2 FQNNGV come from the germline V gene. The CDR3 sequence: CASSPIPTGTGSTDTQYF. CDR3 DNA: TGTGCCAGCAGCCCGATACCAACCGGGACAGGGAGCACAGATACGCAGTATTTT.

This clonotype was found many times. The chain is built from TRBV2 and TRBJ2-7; 10 bases match TRBD2. The CDR3 length is 18 residues. V shed 6 bases, J shed 3 bases, and the junction held 17 bases outside the gene matches. Germline CDR1 and CDR2: SNHLY and FYNNEI. CDR3 sequence: CASRLSGRAVPLLYEQYF. For the CDR3, the DNA is TGTGCCAGCAGACTAAGCGGGAGGGCCGTCCCGCTGCTCTACGAGCAGTACTTC.

The V call is TRBV20-1, the J call TRBJ1-3; D unclear. CDR1 is DFQATT, CDR2 SNEGSKA, per germline (reference sequence). The germline V and J ends were trimmed by 3 bases and 4 bases, with 16 bases remaining between them. The CDR3 has 15 amino acids. The CDR3 DNA reads TGCAGTGCTAGTCCTCCCGGAGGATTGGGAAACACCATATATTTT. Protein product: CSASPPGGLGNTIYF.

This clonotype was counted many times. The genes are TRBV6-2 or TRBV6-3 and TRBJ1-3, with D unclear. The V end lost 5 bases, the J end lost 0 bases, and 14 bases lay between the germline ends. CDR3 length equals 16 residues. In germline, CDR1 is MNHEY, CDR2 SVGEGT. The CDR3 region has the DNA TGTGCCAGCAGTGAAGCCCGTGGATACTCTGGAAACACCATATATTTT. Protein: CASSEARGYSGNTIYF.

V and J are TRBV11-2 and TRBJ2-3; TRBD2 aligns across 8 bases. Germline values: CDR1 SGHAT, CDR2 FQNNGV. The CDR3 spans 17 residues. Trimming took 0 bases from V and 0 from J; bases not matched to a gene: 5. This chain's CDR3 is CASSLDLASGSTDTQYF. The CDR3 nucleotides are TGTGCCAGCAGCTTAGATCTTGCTAGCGGGAGCACAGATACGCAGTATTTT.

This sequence joins TRBV6-5 and TRBJ2-7; TRBD1 matches at 7 bases. The CDR3 sequence is 14 residues long. Trimming removed 2 bases from V and 5 bases from J; junction bases left unmatched: 6. In germline, CDR1 is MNHEY, CDR2 SVGAGI. The CDR3 coding sequence is TGTGCCAGCAGTTACAAGGGGGCTCAAGACGAGCAGTACTTC. Protein: CASSYKGAQDEQYF.

The V call is TRBV28, the J call TRBJ2-1, with 11 bases lining up with TRBD1. V gave up 7 bases and J gave up 8 bases; unmatched junction bases: 16. CDR1 and CDR2 from the germline V gene are MDHEN and SYDVKM. The CDR3 covers 17 residues. The DNA for the CDR3 is TGTGCCAGCACCAAATACTCGGGGGACAGGGGGAGGGATGAGCAGTTCTTC. It encodes CASTKYSGDRGRDEQFF.

This clonotype was seen many times. The chain combines TRBV28 with TRBJ1-1; D perhaps matches TRBD1 (6 bases). Germline loops: CDR1 MDHEN, CDR2 SYDVKM. The CDR3 consists of 15 residues. V lost 4 bases, J lost 5 bases, and 17 bases lay in between. DNA of the CDR3: TGTGCCAGCAGTTCCGAGCAGGGGATTGGGACTGAAGCTTTCTTT. This translates into CASSSEQGIGTEAFF. The whole variable domain, remainder taken from reference TRBV28 and TRBJ1-1, is DVKVTQSSRYLVKRTGEKVFLECVQDMDHENMFWYRQDPGLGLRLIYFSYDVKMKEKGDIPEGYSVSREKKERFSLILESASTNQTSMYLCASSSEQGIGTEAFFGQGTRLTVV.

This chain connects TRBV9 to TRBJ2-3, with D possibly called TRBD1 or TRBD2 (5 bases each). Germline CDR1 SGDLS, CDR2 YYNGEE. This CDR3 contains 16 residues. With 4 bases removed from V and 7 bases from J, the gap between germline ends came to 22 bases. Written as DNA, the CDR3 is TGTGCCAGCAGCCCTAAGGACCCAGTGGGGGTGAATACGCAGTATTTT. It yields the protein CASSPKDPVGVNTQYF.

The rearrangement uses TRBV11-2 and TRBJ1-1; D ambiguous. The CDR3 is 14 amino acids. Looked up from germline, CDR1 is SGHAT and CDR2 is FQNNGV. Trimming removed 0 bases at V and 0 bases at J, with 5 bases between. The CDR3 here is CASSLDQVNTEAFF. For the CDR3, the DNA is TGTGCCAGCAGCTTAGATCAGGTGAACACTGAAGCTTTCTTT.

This clonotype was seen at least ten times. This chain links TRBV11-2 with TRBJ1-2; D is possibly TRBD1 (6 bases). Germline CDR1 is SGHAT and CDR2 is FQNNGV. CDR3 size: 13 residues. The V gene lost 5 bases and the J gene lost 3 bases, with 10 bases spanning the gap. As DNA, the CDR3 is TGTGCCAGCAGCCTGTCAGGGGACTATGGCTACACCTTC. This sequence encodes CASSLSGDYGYTF. Full variable domain (rest looked up from reference TRBV11-2 and TRBJ1-2): EAGVAQSPRYKIIEKRQSVAFWCNPISGHATLYWYQQILGQGPKLLIQFQNNGVVDDSQLPKDRFSAERLKGVDSTLKIQPAKLEDSAVYLCASSLSGDYGYTFGSGTRLTVV.

The V call is TRBV20-1, the J call TRBJ2-1; D is unresolved. Germline CDR1 reads DFQATT; CDR2 reads SNEGSKA (reference sequence). V lost 6 bases and J 3 bases, leaving 12 bases between the germline ends. CDR3 length equals 13 residues. As DNA, the CDR3 is TGCAGTGCAGATAGTCTGCTCTACAATGAGCAGTTCTTC. Protein: CSADSLLYNEQFF.

This clonotype was counted ten times or more. The chain has TRBV20-1 and TRBJ1-1, with D tentatively TRBD1 (6 bases). In germline, CDR1 is DFQATT, CDR2 SNEGSKA (reference sequence). This CDR3 has 16 amino acids. Trimming took off 0 bases at V and 3 bases at J, with 17 bases between the two ends. CDR3 in amino acids: CSARDAHRVGYTEAFF. The CDR3 DNA is TGCAGTGCTAGAGATGCCCACAGGGTGGGGTACACTGAAGCTTTCTTT.

This clonotype came up a few times. The chain recombines TRBV12-5 with TRBJ2-3; D is unresolved. Germline-derived CDR1 and CDR2 are LGHNT and FRNRAP. The CDR3 runs to 14 residues. V was shortened by 2 bases and J by 6 bases, with 12 bases between the two germline ends. The CDR3 sequence: CASGLRAGSDTQYF. Here the CDR3 DNA reads TGTGCTAGTGGTTTGAGGGCAGGATCGGATACGCAGTATTTT.

This clonotype was found many times. The chain links TRBV30 to TRBJ2-3; TRBD1 might be the D (6 bases). CDR1 is GTSNPN and CDR2 is SVGIG in the germline V gene (reference sequence). The V end lost 4 bases, the J end lost 1 base, and 9 bases lay between the germline ends. This CDR3 has 13 amino acids. CDR3 in DNA: TGTGCCTGGACCCCAGGGGGCACAGATACGCAGTATTTT. Its protein is CAWTPGGTDTQYF.

The chain links TRBV9 to TRBJ2-1, with D possibly being TRBD1 or TRBD2 (6 bases each). V was cut by 7 bases and J by 7 bases, with 21 bases left in between. This CDR3 contains 15 residues. Germline V gene lookup returns CDR1 SGDLS and CDR2 YYNGEE. CDR3 in DNA: TGTGCCAGCGCTACCTCGGGGGCAGAGATAAATGAGCAGTTCTTC. Its protein product is CASATSGAEINEQFF.

The rearrangement links TRBV19 to TRBJ1-3; 8 bases agree with TRBD1. Germline V gives CDR1 LNHDA, CDR2 SQIVND (reference sequence). The CDR3 has 16 residues. Trimming cost V 5 bases and J 0 bases; bases outside gene matches: 6. The CDR3 DNA reads TGTGCCAGTAGTCAGGACAGGGCACACTCTGGAAACACCATATATTTT. Its translation is CASSQDRAHSGNTIYF.

For this clonotype: A far larger clone is only one base removed, so a read error is likely. The rearrangement joins TRBV11-2 to TRBJ2-5, with TRBD1 identical over 10 bases. TRBJ2-7 matches the DNA end more closely, so the J call is doubtful. Germline V lookup: CDR1 SGHAT, CDR2 FQNNGV. The CDR3 spans 14 residues. The CDR3 DNA sequence: TGTGCCTGCAGCTCTGGACAGGGGGACTACGAGCAGTACTTC. Protein product: CACSSGQGDYEQYF.

The chain links TRBV24-1 to TRBJ2-2, with 9 bases aligning to TRBD2. The CDR3 length is 13 residues. CDR1 KGHDR and CDR2 SFDVKD come from the germline V gene. The trim removed 7 bases at V and 7 bases at J, leaving 3 bases unmatched. CDR3 DNA sequence: TGTGCCACCAGGAGGACTAGCGACGGGGAGCTGTTTTTT. This gives the protein CATRRTSDGELFF.

This clonotype was counted many times. V gene TRBV27 combines with J gene TRBJ1-4; 8 bases map to TRBD1. This CDR3 is built from 15 residues. V was clipped by 3 bases and J by 11 bases; unmatched bases: 11. Germline CDR1 reads MNHEY; CDR2 reads SMNVEV (reference sequence). CDR3 sequence: CASSFQGNRGYKLFF. In nucleotides, the CDR3 is TGTGCCAGCAGTTTTCAGGGGAACAGGGGGTATAAACTGTTTTTT.

This clonotype was seen ten or more times. V usage is TRBV6-1 and J usage is TRBJ2-7; D call uncertain. Trimming removed 6 bases from V and 4 bases from J, with 10 bases in between. From germline, CDR1 is MNHNS and CDR2 SASEGT. The CDR3 spans 12 residues. Here the CDR3 DNA reads TGTGCCAGCAGCTCAGATCGTTACGAGCAGTACTTC. It is translated as CASSSDRYEQYF.